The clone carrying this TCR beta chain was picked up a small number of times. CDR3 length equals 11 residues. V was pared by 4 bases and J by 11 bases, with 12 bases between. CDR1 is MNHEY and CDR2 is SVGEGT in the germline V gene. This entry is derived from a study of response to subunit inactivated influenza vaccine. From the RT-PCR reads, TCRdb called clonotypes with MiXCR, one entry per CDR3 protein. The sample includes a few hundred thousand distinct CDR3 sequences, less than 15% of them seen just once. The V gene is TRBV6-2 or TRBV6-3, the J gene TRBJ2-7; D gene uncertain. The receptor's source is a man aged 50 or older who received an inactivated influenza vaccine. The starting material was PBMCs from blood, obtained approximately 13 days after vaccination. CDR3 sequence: CASSSPGPEYF. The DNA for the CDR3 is TGTGCCAGCAGTTCCCCCGGGCCGGAGTACTTC.